Given below is one T cell receptor (beta chain) in context. Antigen: not known. This entry comes from a study of shared clonotypes between healthy human individuals. Study conclusions and caveats: Sampling included only blood; tissue repertoires likely differ. Generation probabilities of non-shared clonotypes were lower (relative to those shared by all four donors).

Naive CD8 isolation took CD45RO-negative cells positively selected for CCR7 and excluded terminally differentiated effector memory CD45RA+ cells. The V gene's germline CDR1 is SGHTA and CDR2 FQGNSA. The CDR3 totals 15 residues. The V end was cut by 0 bases, the J end by 5 bases, with 12 bases between. Assay: immunoSEQ multiplex PCR; the TCRdb copy retains only in-frame clones and omits some. The sample shows over 800,000 clones, around 92% of them seen only once. The chain has TRBV7-2 and TRBJ2-3, with D unclear. Sequencing was carried out using naive CD8+ T cells sorted from blood. The TCR sequence derives from a young man in good health. The CDR3 loop reads CASSLAPGSKDTQYF. CDR3 in DNA: TGTGCCAGCAGCTTAGCGCCAGGTTCGAAAGATACGCAGTATTTT.